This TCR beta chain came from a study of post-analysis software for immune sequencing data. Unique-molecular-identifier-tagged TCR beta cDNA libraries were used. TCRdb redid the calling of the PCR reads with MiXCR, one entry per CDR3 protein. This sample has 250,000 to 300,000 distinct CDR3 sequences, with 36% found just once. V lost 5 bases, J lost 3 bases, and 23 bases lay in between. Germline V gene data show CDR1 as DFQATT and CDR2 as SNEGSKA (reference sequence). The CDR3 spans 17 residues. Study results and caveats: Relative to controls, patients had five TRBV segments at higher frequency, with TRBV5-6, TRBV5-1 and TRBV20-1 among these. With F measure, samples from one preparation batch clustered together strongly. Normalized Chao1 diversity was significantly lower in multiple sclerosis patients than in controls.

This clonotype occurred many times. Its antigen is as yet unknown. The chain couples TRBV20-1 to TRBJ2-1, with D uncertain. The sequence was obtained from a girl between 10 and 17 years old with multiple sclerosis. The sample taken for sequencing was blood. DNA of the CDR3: TGCAGTGCTCAAGGTCAGGACGAGACCTATTACTACAATGAGCAGTTCTTC. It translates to CSAQGQDETYYYNEQFF.